One sample yielded the 32 T cell receptor beta chains listed below, sequenced in a study of blood T cell repertoires in COVID-19 (dated by TCRdb to 2018 to 2020). The method behind the library was the immunoSEQ multiplex PCR assay. This is the immuneACCESS table as TCRdb keeps it, with only in-frame sequences that have V and J called. A part of the clones is gone; compared with another copy, unresolved V genes explain less than half, and the rest is unexplained. The sample records some 120,000 clones, approximately 80% of which are singletons. The ten largest make up about an eighth of the sample. Source material: peripheral blood. These receptors were taken from a man aged 55-75 years with acute or convalescent COVID-19.

This clone was picked up a small number of times. The rearrangement uses TRBV2 and TRBJ2-7, with TRBD1 identical over 10 bases. Germline CDR1 reads SNHLY; CDR2 reads FYNNEI. With V trimmed by 5 bases and J by 4 bases, 5 bases remained unmatched. The CDR3 totals 14 residues. CDR3 DNA: TGTGCCAGCAGTTATGGGACAGGGGTATACGAGCAGTACTTC. Encoded protein: CASSYGTGVYEQYF.

This chain links TRBV5-1 with TRBJ2-1; 9 nucleotides align to TRBD2. Losses at the gene ends were 4 bases for V and 2 bases for J; bases not matched to a gene: 4. This CDR3 is built from 15 residues. The germline V gene encodes CDR1 SGHRS and CDR2 YFSETQ. CDR3 region: CASSRVAGAYNEQFF. DNA of the CDR3: TGCGCCAGCAGCCGGGTAGCGGGGGCCTACAATGAGCAGTTCTTC.

The chain combines TRBV19 with TRBJ2-2; 8 bases map to TRBD1. Germline-derived CDR1 and CDR2 are LNHDA and SQIVND (reference sequence). The V gene end was trimmed by 1 base and the J gene end by 6 bases; junction bases not matched to a gene: 1. The length of the CDR3 is 14 residues. The CDR3 spells CASSIVQGAGELFF. CDR3 DNA sequence: TGTGCCAGTAGTATAGTACAGGGGGCCGGGGAGCTGTTTTTT. The full variable domain, rest sourced from reference TRBV19 and TRBJ2-2, is DGGITQSPKYLFRKEGQNVTLSCEQNLNHDAMYWYRQDPGQGLRLIYYSQIVNDFQKGDIAEGYSVSREKKESFPLTVTSAQKNPTAFYLCASSIVQGAGELFFGEGSRLTVL.

This clone was counted between two and nine times. The rearrangement uses TRBV6-1 and TRBJ1-2, with a tentative D call TRBD1 (6 bases). Germline CDR1 and CDR2: MNHNS and SASEGT. The CDR3 runs to 15 residues. V was clipped by 2 bases and J by 6 bases, with 16 bases between them. This chain's CDR3 is CASSETVGSGDGYTF. CDR3 coding DNA: TGTGCCAGCAGTGAAACGGTCGGTTCAGGGGATGGCTACACCTTC.

The chain joins TRBV15 to TRBJ1-2; tentative D call: TRBD1 (6 bases). The CDR3 length is 15 residues. CDR1 is LNHNV, CDR2 YYDKDF, per germline (reference sequence). V was pared by 2 bases and J by 6 bases, with 16 bases between. The CDR3 DNA follows: TGTGCCACCAGCAGACCCGACAGGCCGGGTGATGGCTACACCTTC. Its protein product is CATSRPDRPGDGYTF. Using reference TRBV15 and TRBJ1-2 for the parts outside the CDR3, the full variable domain is DAMVIQNPRYQVTQFGKPVTLSCSQTLNHNVMYWYQQKSSQAPKLLFHYYDKDFNNEADTPDNFQSRRPNTSFCFLDIRSPGLGDTAMYLCATSRPDRPGDGYTFGSGTRLTVV.

CDR3 residues: CASSQDITTSKQYF. The CDR3, as DNA: TGTGCCAGCAGCCAAGATATAACCACTTCCAAGCAGTACTTC. The rearrangement uses TRBV3-1 (or the pseudogene TRBV3-2) and TRBJ2-7; D call uncertain. Germline CDR1 reads LGHDT; CDR2 reads YNNKEL (reference sequence). The V end lost 0 bases, the J end lost 8 bases, and 14 bases lay between the germline ends. The CDR3 consists of 14 residues.

The rearrangement links TRBV3-1 (or the pseudogene TRBV3-2) to TRBJ1-5; 7 bases map to TRBD1. There are 13 residues in the CDR3. After removal of 1 base from V and 11 bases from J, the junction contained 5 bases not matched to a gene. From germline, CDR1 is LGHDT and CDR2 YNNKEL (reference sequence). CDR3 region: CASSQGHRGAQHF. The CDR3, as DNA: TGTGCCAGCAGCCAAGGGCACAGGGGTGCCCAGCATTTT.

The chain uses TRBV28 and TRBJ2-7, with TRBD1 matching 7 bases. Germline CDR1 is MDHEN and CDR2 is SYDVKM. The CDR3 totals 14 residues. V lost 6 bases, J lost 4 bases, and 9 bases stayed unmatched. CDR3 protein: CASRRQGNVYEQYF. Written as DNA, the CDR3 is TGTGCCAGCAGACGACAGGGTAATGTATACGAGCAGTACTTC.

The chain has TRBV6-2 or TRBV6-3 and TRBJ2-5, with TRBD1 as a possible D gene (6 bases). CDR1 MNHEY and CDR2 SVGEGT come from the germline V gene. Trimming left V 2 bases short and J 1 base short, with 8 bases between. CDR3 length equals 14 residues. The CDR3 DNA reads as TGTGCCAGCAGTTACCGGGACATCCAAGAGACCCAGTACTTC. Translation: CASSYRDIQETQYF.

On this clone: In the same sample, other DNA sequences code for this CDR3. The rearrangement links TRBV7-3 to TRBJ2-2, with D unresolved. The CDR3 sequence is 12 residues long. Germline CDR1 reads SGHTA; CDR2 reads FQGTGA. Trimming left V 2 bases short and J 8 bases short, with 6 bases between. CDR3 region: CASSLEPGELFF. CDR3 DNA: TGTGCCAGCAGCTTAGAGCCTGGGGAGCTGTTTTTT.

V is TRBV9 and J is TRBJ2-7, with 9 bases lining up with TRBD2. V was clipped by 0 bases and J by 0 bases; unmatched bases: 4. The CDR3 sequence is 16 residues long. CDR1 SGDLS and CDR2 YYNGEE come from the germline V gene. Written as DNA, the CDR3 is TGTGCCAGCAGCGTAGGCCTAGCGGGAAACTCCTACGAGCAGTACTTC. Amino acids: CASSVGLAGNSYEQYF.

The CDR3 DNA follows: TGTGCCAGCTCAGAATATGAGGGTGGCTACACCTTC. This sequence encodes CASSEYEGGYTF. The gene calls are TRBV9 and TRBJ1-2; D remains unclear. Trimming took 7 bases from V and 7 from J, leaving 14 bases between them. The CDR3 spans 12 residues. CDR1 is SGDLS and CDR2 is YYNGEE in the germline V gene.

The chain uses TRBV18 and TRBJ2-7; unclear D gene. Germline-derived CDR1 and CDR2 are KGHSH and LQKENI. V lost 2 bases, J lost 0 bases, and 8 bases lay in between. The CDR3 totals 14 residues. The CDR3 nucleotides read TGTGCCAGCTCACCAAGCCCGGGCTCCTACGAGCAGTACTTC. It is translated as CASSPSPGSYEQYF. Together with reference TRBV18 and TRBJ2-7, the CDR3 gives the full variable domain: NAGVMQNPRHLVRRRGQEARLRCSPMKGHSHVYWYRQLPEEGLKFMVYLQKENIIDESGMPKERFSAEFPKEGPSILRIQQVVRGDSAAYFCASSPSPGSYEQYFGPGTRLTVT.

The CDR3 DNA is TGCGCCAGCAGCGCAGGGTCTTCTAGCACAGATACGCAGTATTTT. Translating gives CASSAGSSSTDTQYF. This chain links TRBV5-1 with TRBJ2-3; possible D gene TRBD1, 5 bases. Trimming stripped 4 bases from V and 0 bases from J, with 12 bases between. Germline lookup yields CDR1 SGHRS and CDR2 YFSETQ. The CDR3 is 15 amino acids.

In this sample, this clone turned up once. The J gene is TRBJ1-1, the V gene TRBV11-2; 7 nucleotides match TRBD1. Germline V lookup: CDR1 SGHAT, CDR2 FQNNGV. The CDR3 contains 15 residues. With V trimmed by 0 bases and J by 4 bases, 5 bases remained unmatched. CDR3 bases: TGTGCCAGCAGCTTAGACGCGACAGGGATCACTGAAGCTTTCTTT. The encoded protein is CASSLDATGITEAFF.

This chain links TRBV6-5 with TRBJ2-1; TRBD2 might be the D (5 bases). This CDR3 is built from 14 residues. Trimming pared 4 bases from V and 4 bases from J, leaving 11 bases between. From germline, CDR1 is MNHEY and CDR2 SVGAGI. This CDR3 is CASSSGFFYNEQFF. The CDR3 DNA reads TGTGCCAGCAGTTCGGGATTTTTTTACAATGAGCAGTTCTTC.

This chain links TRBV29-1 with TRBJ2-7; 10 bases line up with TRBD2. CDR1 is SQVTM, CDR2 ANQGSEA, per germline. V dropped 6 bases and J dropped 2; count of bases not matched to a gene: 7. The CDR3 is 14 amino acids. The CDR3 nucleotides are TGCAGCGTGGACCTAGCGGGGGACGCCTACGAGCAGTACTTC. It specifies CSVDLAGDAYEQYF.

The genes are TRBV6-5 and TRBJ1-6; D call uncertain. The CDR3 is 14 amino acids. The V gene's germline CDR1 is MNHEY and CDR2 SVGAGI. The V end lost 7 bases, the J end lost 5 bases, and 12 bases lay between the germline ends. DNA of the CDR3: TGTGCCAGCAATCCAATCGGGGATAATTCACCCCTCCACTTT. It encodes CASNPIGDNSPLHF.

V and J are TRBV28 and TRBJ2-3; 7 bases are shared with TRBD1. This CDR3 is built from 16 residues. With 5 bases clipped from V and 2 bases from J, the junction kept 10 bases outside the gene matches. Per the germline V gene, CDR1 is MDHEN and CDR2 is SYDVKM. The CDR3 DNA sequence: TGTGCCAGCAGTCCCCAGGGGGTAACCTTCACAGATACGCAGTATTTT. This sequence encodes CASSPQGVTFTDTQYF.

This chain joins TRBV19 and TRBJ2-7; 10 nucleotides align to TRBD1. The germline gives CDR1 LNHDA, CDR2 SQIVND (reference sequence). This CDR3 comprises 15 residues. J lost 5 bases, V lost 9 bases, and 13 bases had no gene match. CDR3 sequence (DNA): TGTGCCAGCTCCAGTTTGGACAGGGGGATCGACGAGCAGTACTTC. Protein product: CASSSLDRGIDEQYF.

The chain combines TRBV5-1 with TRBJ2-7, with 11 positions matching TRBD2. The CDR3 runs to 15 residues. The V gene's germline CDR1 is SGHRS and CDR2 YFSETQ. The ends lost 4 bases at V and 5 bases at J; junction bases unmatched: 8. The CDR3 protein is CASSLTGLAADEQYF. Here the CDR3 DNA reads TGCGCCAGCAGCCTAACGGGACTAGCGGCCGACGAGCAGTACTTC.

The J gene is TRBJ1-2, the V gene TRBV14, with a possible D match to TRBD1 (6 bases). Germline V gene data show CDR1 as SGHDN and CDR2 as FVKESK. The V gene lost 0 bases and the J gene lost 8 bases, with 13 bases spanning the gap. This CDR3 is 14 amino acids long. CDR3 sequence (DNA): TGTGCCAGCAGCCAAGATTTGGGGGCTTGGGGCTACACCTTC. Its translation is CASSQDLGAWGYTF.

The chain joins TRBV20-1 to TRBJ1-5; D gene ambiguous. From germline, CDR1 is DFQATT and CDR2 SNEGSKA (reference sequence). This CDR3 has 15 residues. Trimming removed 3 bases at V and 2 bases at J, with 14 bases between. The chain's CDR3 is CSASDVQEGNQPQHF. CDR3 DNA: TGCAGTGCTAGTGATGTTCAGGAAGGCAATCAGCCCCAGCATTTT.

This clone was counted between two and nine times. This CDR3 is CASSLGLRDFNYGYTF. The DNA for the CDR3 is TGCGCCAGCAGCTTGGGTTTGAGGGATTTCAATTATGGCTACACCTTC. The chain recombines TRBV5-1 with TRBJ1-2; D call uncertain. CDR1 is SGHRS and CDR2 is YFSETQ in the germline V gene. V was shortened by 0 bases and J by 5 bases, with 17 bases between the two germline ends. CDR3 length equals 16 residues.

The chain carries TRBV28 and TRBJ1-1, with unresolved D. The V end was cut by 2 bases, the J end by 3 bases, with 13 bases between. This CDR3 contains 15 residues. CDR1 MDHEN and CDR2 SYDVKM come from the germline V gene. The CDR3 bases are TGTGCCAGCAGTTTACTGCTGATGAGAGACACTGAAGCTTTCTTT. Translating gives CASSLLLMRDTEAFF.

This sequence joins TRBV5-1 and TRBJ1-3; perhaps TRBD1 as D (5 bases). The length of the CDR3 is 17 residues. Germline V gene lookup returns CDR1 SGHRS and CDR2 YFSETQ. The V end was cut by 0 bases, the J end by 4 bases, with 17 bases between. CDR3 coding DNA: TGCGCCAGCAGCTTGGATTCTGGGCAGGGAACCGGAAACACCATATATTTT. Translation: CASSLDSGQGTGNTIYF.

The CDR3 loop is CASSPRGGSNQPQHF. The CDR3 DNA sequence: TGTGCCAGCAGTCCCCGGGGGGGTAGCAATCAGCCCCAGCATTTT. V and J are TRBV28 and TRBJ1-5, with D tentatively TRBD1 (5 bases). V shed 5 bases and J shed 0 bases, with 11 bases lying between them. CDR1 and CDR2 (germline): MDHEN, SYDVKM. The CDR3 consists of 15 residues.

V usage is TRBV3-1 (or the pseudogene TRBV3-2) and J usage is TRBJ2-1; D perhaps matches TRBD1 (6 bases). The length of the CDR3 is 15 residues. V lost 4 bases, J lost 0 bases, and 10 bases lay in between. Germline CDR1 LGHDT, CDR2 YNNKEL (reference sequence). CDR3 bases: TGTGCCAGCAGCCGGCAGGGGAGCTCCTACAATGAGCAGTTCTTC. Its protein is CASSRQGSSYNEQFF.

The chain recombines TRBV2 with TRBJ2-7; 7 bases are shared with TRBD2. V shed 4 bases, J shed 3 bases, and the junction held 6 bases outside the gene matches. The germline gives CDR1 SNHLY, CDR2 FYNNEI. This CDR3 region has 14 residues. Here the CDR3 reads CASSGAGEYYEQYF. The CDR3 DNA is TGTGCCAGCAGTGGGGCGGGGGAATACTACGAGCAGTACTTC.

V gene TRBV6-6 combines with J gene TRBJ2-3; possibly TRBD2 for D (7 bases). Germline lookup yields CDR1 MNHNY and CDR2 SVGAGI (reference sequence). This CDR3 spans 15 amino acids. V was trimmed by 7 bases and J by 1 base, leaving 15 bases between them. Here the CDR3 reads CASTKGGTRTDTQYF. The CDR3 nucleotides are TGTGCCAGCACTAAGGGGGGGACTCGCACAGATACGCAGTATTTT.

The chain couples TRBV19 to TRBJ2-5, with 8 bases that match TRBD1. With 5 bases clipped from V and 5 bases from J, the junction kept 7 bases outside the gene matches. Germline values: CDR1 LNHDA, CDR2 SQIVND (reference sequence). This CDR3 contains 14 residues. The CDR3 reads CASSPMNRGETQYF. In nucleotides, the CDR3 is TGTGCCAGTAGTCCCATGAACAGGGGGGAGACCCAGTACTTC. Together with reference TRBV19 and TRBJ2-5, the CDR3 gives the full variable domain: DGGITQSPKYLFRKEGQNVTLSCEQNLNHDAMYWYRQDPGQGLRLIYYSQIVNDFQKGDIAEGYSVSREKKESFPLTVTSAQKNPTAFYLCASSPMNRGETQYFGPGTRLLVL.

This clone was seen only once. The rearrangement uses TRBV11-2 and TRBJ2-3, with TRBD2 identical over 13 bases. Germline V CDR1 and CDR2: SGHAT, FQNNGV. This CDR3 is built from 16 residues. V dropped 3 bases and J dropped 4; count of bases not matched to a gene: 4. The CDR3 spells CASSFGLAGVADTQYF. DNA of the CDR3: TGTGCCAGCAGCTTTGGACTAGCGGGAGTCGCAGATACGCAGTATTTT.